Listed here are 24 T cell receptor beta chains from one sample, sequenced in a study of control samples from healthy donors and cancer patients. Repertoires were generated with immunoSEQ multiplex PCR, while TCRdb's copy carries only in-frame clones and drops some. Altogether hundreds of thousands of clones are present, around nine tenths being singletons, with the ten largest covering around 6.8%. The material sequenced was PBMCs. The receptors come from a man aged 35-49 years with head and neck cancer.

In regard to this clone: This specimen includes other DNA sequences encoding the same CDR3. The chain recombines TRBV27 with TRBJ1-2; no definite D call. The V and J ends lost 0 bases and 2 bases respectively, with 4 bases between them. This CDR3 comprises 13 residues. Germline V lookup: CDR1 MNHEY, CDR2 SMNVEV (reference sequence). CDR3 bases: TGTGCCAGCAGTTTATCGACAAACTATGGCTACACCTTC. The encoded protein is CASSLSTNYGYTF.

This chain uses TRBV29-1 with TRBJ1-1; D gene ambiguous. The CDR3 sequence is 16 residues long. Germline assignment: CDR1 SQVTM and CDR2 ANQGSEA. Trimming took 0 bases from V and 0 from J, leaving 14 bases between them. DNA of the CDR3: TGCAGCGTTGAAGATAGGCGGGCCTCCATGAACACTGAAGCTTTCTTT. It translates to CSVEDRRASMNTEAFF.

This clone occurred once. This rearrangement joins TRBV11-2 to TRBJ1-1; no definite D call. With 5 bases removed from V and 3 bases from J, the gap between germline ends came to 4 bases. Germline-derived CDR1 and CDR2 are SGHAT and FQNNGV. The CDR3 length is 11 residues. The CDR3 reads CASSMHTEAFF. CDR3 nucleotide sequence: TGTGCCAGCAGCATGCACACTGAAGCTTTCTTT.

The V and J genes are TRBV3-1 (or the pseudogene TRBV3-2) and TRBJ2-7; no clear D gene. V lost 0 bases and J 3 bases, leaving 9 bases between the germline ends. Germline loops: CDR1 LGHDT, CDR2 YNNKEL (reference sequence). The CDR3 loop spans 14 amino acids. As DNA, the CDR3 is TGTGCCAGCAGCCAAGATCCTGGCGGCTACGAGCAGTACTTC. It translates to CASSQDPGGYEQYF.

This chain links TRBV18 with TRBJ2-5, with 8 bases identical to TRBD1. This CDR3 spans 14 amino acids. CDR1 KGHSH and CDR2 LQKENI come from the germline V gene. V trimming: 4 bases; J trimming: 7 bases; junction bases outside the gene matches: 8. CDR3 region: CASSQKTGDPTQYF. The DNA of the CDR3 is TGTGCCAGCTCACAAAAGACAGGGGACCCGACCCAGTACTTC. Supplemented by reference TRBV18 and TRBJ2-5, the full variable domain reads NAGVMQNPRHLVRRRGQEARLRCSPMKGHSHVYWYRQLPEEGLKFMVYLQKENIIDESGMPKERFSAEFPKEGPSILRIQQVVRGDSAAYFCASSQKTGDPTQYFGPGTRLLVL.

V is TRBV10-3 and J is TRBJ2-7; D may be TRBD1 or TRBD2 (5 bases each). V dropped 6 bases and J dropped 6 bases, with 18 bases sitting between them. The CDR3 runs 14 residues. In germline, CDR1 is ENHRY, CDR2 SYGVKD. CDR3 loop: CAISVTEDWGEQYF. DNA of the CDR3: TGTGCCATCAGCGTGACAGAGGACTGGGGCGAGCAGTACTTC.

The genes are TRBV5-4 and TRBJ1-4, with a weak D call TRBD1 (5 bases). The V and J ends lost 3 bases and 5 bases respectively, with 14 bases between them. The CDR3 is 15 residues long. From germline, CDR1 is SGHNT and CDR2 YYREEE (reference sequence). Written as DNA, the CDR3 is TGTGCCAGCAGCTCCGCCGGGACGGAGAATGAAAAACTGTTTTTT. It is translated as CASSSAGTENEKLFF.

Here the CDR3 reads CASSPVGGSSGANVLTF. Written as DNA, the CDR3 is TGTGCCAGCAGCCCCGTCGGGGGAAGCTCTGGGGCCAACGTCCTGACTTTC. The chain links TRBV9 to TRBJ2-6; TRBD2 might be the D (6 bases). Trimming pared 4 bases from V and 0 bases from J, leaving 14 bases between. CDR3 size: 17 residues. Germline CDR1 is SGDLS and CDR2 is YYNGEE.

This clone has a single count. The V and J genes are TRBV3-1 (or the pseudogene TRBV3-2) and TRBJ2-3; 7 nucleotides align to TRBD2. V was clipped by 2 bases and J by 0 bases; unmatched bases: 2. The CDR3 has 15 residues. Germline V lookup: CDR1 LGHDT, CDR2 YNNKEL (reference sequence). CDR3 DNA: TGTGCCAGCAGCCAATGGGAGGGAAGCACAGATACGCAGTATTTT. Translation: CASSQWEGSTDTQYF.

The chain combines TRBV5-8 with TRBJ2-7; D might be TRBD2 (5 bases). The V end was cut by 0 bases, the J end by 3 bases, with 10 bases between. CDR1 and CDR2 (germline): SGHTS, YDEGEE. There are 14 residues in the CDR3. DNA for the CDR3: TGTGCCAGCAGCTTGGCCGGGGTGTTCTACGAGCAGTACTTC. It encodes CASSLAGVFYEQYF.

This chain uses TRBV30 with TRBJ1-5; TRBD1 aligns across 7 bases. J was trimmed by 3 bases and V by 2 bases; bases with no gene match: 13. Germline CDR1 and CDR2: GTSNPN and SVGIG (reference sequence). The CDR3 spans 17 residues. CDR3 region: CAWSQGGAWMNNQPQHF. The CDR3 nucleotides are TGTGCCTGGAGTCAAGGGGGCGCTTGGATGAACAATCAGCCCCAGCATTTT.

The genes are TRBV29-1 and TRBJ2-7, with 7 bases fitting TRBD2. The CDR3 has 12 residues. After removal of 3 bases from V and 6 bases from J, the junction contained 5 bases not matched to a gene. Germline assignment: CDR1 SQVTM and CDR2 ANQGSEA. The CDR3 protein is CSVEAGVGEQYF. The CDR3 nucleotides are TGCAGCGTTGAGGCGGGAGTGGGCGAGCAGTACTTC.

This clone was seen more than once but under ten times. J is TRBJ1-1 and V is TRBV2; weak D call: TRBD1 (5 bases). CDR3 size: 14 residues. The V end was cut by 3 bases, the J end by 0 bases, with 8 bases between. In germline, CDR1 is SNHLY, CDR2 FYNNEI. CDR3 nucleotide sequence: TGTGCCAGCAGTGATAGGGGAATGAACACTGAAGCTTTCTTT. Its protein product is CASSDRGMNTEAFF.

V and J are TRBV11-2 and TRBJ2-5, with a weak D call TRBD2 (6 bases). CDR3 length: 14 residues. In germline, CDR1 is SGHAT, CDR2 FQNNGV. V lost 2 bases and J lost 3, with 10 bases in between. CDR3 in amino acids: CASSLLRGKETQYF. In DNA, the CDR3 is TGTGCCAGCAGCTTACTGCGGGGAAAAGAGACCCAGTACTTC.

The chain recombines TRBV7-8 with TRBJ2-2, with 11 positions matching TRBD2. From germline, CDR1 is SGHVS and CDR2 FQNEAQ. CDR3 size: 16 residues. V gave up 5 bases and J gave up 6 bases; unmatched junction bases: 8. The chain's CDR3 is CASSITGTSGAGELFF. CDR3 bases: TGTGCCAGCAGCATTACCGGGACTAGCGGCGCCGGGGAGCTGTTTTTT.

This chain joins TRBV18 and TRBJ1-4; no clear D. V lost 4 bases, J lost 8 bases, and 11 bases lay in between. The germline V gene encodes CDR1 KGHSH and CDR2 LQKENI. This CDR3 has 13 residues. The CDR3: CASSRVVQEKLFF. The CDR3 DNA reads TGTGCCAGCTCACGGGTCGTTCAGGAAAAACTGTTTTTT.

CDR3 nucleotides: TGTGCCGCCGCCCTAGCGGGGTACAATGAGCAGTTCTTC. This codes for CAAALAGYNEQFF. This chain connects TRBV5-8 to TRBJ2-1; 9 nucleotides match TRBD2. This CDR3 spans 13 amino acids. The germline CDR1 and CDR2 sequences are SGHTS and YDEGEE. V was pared by 10 bases and J by 4 bases, with 6 bases of the junction left unmatched.

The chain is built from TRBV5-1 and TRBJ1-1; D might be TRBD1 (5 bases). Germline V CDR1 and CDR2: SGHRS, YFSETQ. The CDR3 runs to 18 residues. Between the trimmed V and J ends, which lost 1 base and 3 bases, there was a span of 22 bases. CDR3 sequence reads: CASSLWEGAGTTDTEAFF. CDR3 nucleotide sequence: TGCGCCAGCAGCTTGTGGGAGGGTGCGGGGACTACGGACACTGAAGCTTTCTTT. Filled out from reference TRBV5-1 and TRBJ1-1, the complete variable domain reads KAGVTQTPRYLIKTRGQQVTLSCSPISGHRSVSWYQQTPGQGLQFLFEYFSETQRNKGNFPGRFSGRQFSNSRSEMNVSTLELGDSALYLCASSLWEGAGTTDTEAFFGQGTRLTVV.

The CDR3 protein is CASSLDVGVTEAFF. Here the CDR3 DNA reads TGTGCCAGCAGCTTAGACGTTGGGGTCACTGAAGCTTTCTTT. This chain uses TRBV7-9 with TRBJ1-1; D not resolved. The germline gives CDR1 SEHNR, CDR2 FQNEAQ (reference sequence). Trimming removed 1 base from V and 4 bases from J, with 10 bases in between. This CDR3 comprises 14 residues.

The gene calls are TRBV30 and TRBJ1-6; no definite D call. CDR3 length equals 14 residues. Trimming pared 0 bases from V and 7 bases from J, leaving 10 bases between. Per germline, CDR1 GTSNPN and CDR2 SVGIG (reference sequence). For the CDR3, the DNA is TGTGCCTGGAGTGTACTGGTTGGAAATTCACCCCTCCACTTT. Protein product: CAWSVLVGNSPLHF.

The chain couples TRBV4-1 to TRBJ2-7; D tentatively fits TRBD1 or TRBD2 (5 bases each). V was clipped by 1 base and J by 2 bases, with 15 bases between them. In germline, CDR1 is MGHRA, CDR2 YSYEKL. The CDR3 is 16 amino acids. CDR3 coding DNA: TGCGCCAGCAGCCAAGGTCGGTCGGGACGGCCCTACGAGCAGTACTTC. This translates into CASSQGRSGRPYEQYF.

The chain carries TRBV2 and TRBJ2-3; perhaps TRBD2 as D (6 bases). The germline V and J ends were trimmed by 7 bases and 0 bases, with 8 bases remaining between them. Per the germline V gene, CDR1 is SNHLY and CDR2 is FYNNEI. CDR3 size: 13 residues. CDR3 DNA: TGTGCCAGCATCGGGACTAGCACAGATACGCAGTATTTT. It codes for CASIGTSTDTQYF.

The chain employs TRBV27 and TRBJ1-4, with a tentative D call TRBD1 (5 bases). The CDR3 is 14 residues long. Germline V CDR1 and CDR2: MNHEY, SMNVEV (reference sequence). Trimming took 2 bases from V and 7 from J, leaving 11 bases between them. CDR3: CASSLGGGSEKLFF. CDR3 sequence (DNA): TGTGCCAGCAGTTTAGGGGGTGGCAGTGAAAAACTGTTTTTT.

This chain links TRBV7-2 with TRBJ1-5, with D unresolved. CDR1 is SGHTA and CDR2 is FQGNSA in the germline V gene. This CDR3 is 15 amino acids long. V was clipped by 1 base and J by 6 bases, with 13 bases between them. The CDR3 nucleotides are TGTGCCAGCAGCTTAGAGGGAGGGCCGGGTCAGCCCCAGCATTTT. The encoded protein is CASSLEGGPGQPQHF.